One sample yielded the 9 T cell receptor beta chains listed below, sequenced in a study of T-cell reconstitution after alpha-beta-depleted transplantation in children listed by TCRdb under 2016. The receptor library was made with PCR. Instrument on record: Illumina HiSeq 2500. TCR library preparation used molecular barcoding, with unique molecular identifiers applied to normalize quantification of the TCRbeta repertoire. TCRdb applied fastp at Q25 and MiXCR to the public reads, then kept only in-frame beta chains. Identical CDR3 protein sequences are pooled into one entry, listed with their most common genes and DNA. The sample has tens of thousands of distinct CDR3 sequences on record, about a sixth of them singletons. Of the sample, about 54% is held by the ten largest clones. The sample's treatment or condition label, decoded: allogeneic hematopoietic cell transplantation with graft depleted of TCRalphabeta T cells and CD19 B cells.

The sample was PBMCs, mostly from graft donor cells, taken 360 days after TCRalphabeta/CD19-depleted stem cell transplant. These receptors were obtained from a male patient aged 2 to 10 who had a stem cell transplant for acute lymphoblastic leukemia, so the T cells may come from the graft donor.

This clonotype was recorded many times. The gene calls are TRBV20-1 and TRBJ2-7, with D possibly being TRBD1 (5 bases). Germline V CDR1 and CDR2: DFQATT, SNEGSKA (reference sequence). Trimming removed 5 bases at V and 0 bases at J, with 8 bases between. This CDR3 is 12 amino acids long. The CDR3 loop is CSAPGSSYEQYF. CDR3 DNA sequence: TGCAGTGCTCCAGGGTCCTCCTACGAGCAGTACTTC.

This clonotype was picked up a small number of times. The CDR3 loop is CASSLARPPYEQYF. CDR3 bases: TGCGCCAGCAGCTTGGCCAGGCCACCCTACGAGCAGTACTTC. This chain links TRBV5-1 with TRBJ2-7, with D unresolved. CDR1 and CDR2 (germline): SGHRS, YFSETQ. The V end was cut by 0 bases, the J end by 2 bases, with 9 bases between. The CDR3 has 14 amino acids.

Only a few counts were recorded for this clonotype. V and J are TRBV12-3 or TRBV12-4 and TRBJ1-3, with a tentative D call TRBD1 (6 bases). This CDR3 has 14 amino acids. V was pared by 2 bases and J by 4 bases, with 9 bases between. Written as DNA, the CDR3 is TGTGCCAGCAGTTTAAGGGGGAAAGGAAACACCATATATTTT. Its protein product is CASSLRGKGNTIYF.

This clonotype showed up just a few times. The genes are TRBV5-1 and TRBJ1-6, with 7 bases identical to TRBD1. V shed 2 bases, J shed 5 bases, and the junction held 13 bases outside the gene matches. The CDR3 runs to 18 residues. The germline gives CDR1 SGHRS, CDR2 YFSETQ. The CDR3 is CASSFGYPGTANNSPLHF. CDR3 bases: TGCGCCAGCAGCTTTGGCTACCCCGGGACAGCGAATAATTCACCCCTCCACTTT.

The chain employs TRBV4-1 and TRBJ2-7; TRBD1 is a possible D gene (5 bases). This CDR3 has 13 amino acids. Deletions cut 1 base from V and 2 bases from J, with 6 bases between. Germline values: CDR1 MGHRA, CDR2 YSYEKL. This chain's CDR3 is CASSQAQAYEQYF. The DNA of the CDR3 is TGCGCCAGCAGCCAAGCACAGGCCTACGAGCAGTACTTC.

The V and J genes are TRBV19 and TRBJ1-2, with 7 bases that match TRBD1. The ends lost 10 bases at V and 4 bases at J; junction bases unmatched: 12. There are 14 residues in the CDR3. The germline CDR1 and CDR2 sequences are LNHDA and SQIVND (reference sequence). The CDR3 is CATGTADTVYGYTF. DNA of the CDR3: TGTGCCACCGGGACAGCCGATACCGTCTATGGCTACACCTTC.

This chain links TRBV4-1 with TRBJ2-5; 12 bases map to TRBD2. The J segment lost 5 bases and the V segment lost 2 bases, leaving 6 bases of the junction unmatched. The CDR3 consists of 16 residues. Germline V gene data show CDR1 as MGHRA and CDR2 as YSYEKL. The CDR3: CASSQYRTSGTETQYF. In DNA, the CDR3 is TGCGCCAGCAGCCAATATCGGACTAGCGGGACGGAGACCCAGTACTTC.

This clonotype was detected a few times. This sequence joins TRBV20-1 and TRBJ2-1; D is ambiguous. In germline, CDR1 is DFQATT, CDR2 SNEGSKA (reference sequence). V was cut by 2 bases and J by 0 bases, with 11 bases left in between. The CDR3 sequence is 15 residues long. The CDR3: CSARLGESSYNEQFF. The DNA for the CDR3 is TGCAGTGCTAGATTGGGCGAGAGCTCCTACAATGAGCAGTTCTTC.

This clonotype was counted once. The genes are TRBV20-1 and TRBJ2-7; possible D gene TRBD1, 6 bases. V was shortened by 3 bases and J by 3 bases, with 15 bases between the two germline ends. Germline-derived CDR1 and CDR2 are DFQATT and SNEGSKA (reference sequence). This CDR3 is built from 14 residues. CDR3 region: CSARTFLTGYEQYF. CDR3 sequence (DNA): TGCAGTGCTAGGACCTTCTTGACAGGCTACGAGCAGTACTTC.